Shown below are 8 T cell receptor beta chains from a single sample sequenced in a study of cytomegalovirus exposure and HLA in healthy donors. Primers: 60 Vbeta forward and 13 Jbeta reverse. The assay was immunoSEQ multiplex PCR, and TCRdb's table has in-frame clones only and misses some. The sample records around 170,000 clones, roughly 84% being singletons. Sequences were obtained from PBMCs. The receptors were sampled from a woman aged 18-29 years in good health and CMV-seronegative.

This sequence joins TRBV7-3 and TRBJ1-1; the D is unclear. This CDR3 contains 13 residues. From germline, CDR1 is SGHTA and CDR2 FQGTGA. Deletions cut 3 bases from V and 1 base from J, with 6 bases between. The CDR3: CASSFSGNTEAFF. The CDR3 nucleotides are TGTGCCAGCAGCTTTTCAGGGAACACTGAAGCTTTCTTT.

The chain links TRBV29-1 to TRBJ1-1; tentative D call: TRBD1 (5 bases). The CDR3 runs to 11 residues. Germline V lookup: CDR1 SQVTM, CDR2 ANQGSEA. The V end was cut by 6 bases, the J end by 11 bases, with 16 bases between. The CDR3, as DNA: TGCAGCGTAATCCTAGTGCGGGGCGCTTTCTTT. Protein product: CSVILVRGAFF.

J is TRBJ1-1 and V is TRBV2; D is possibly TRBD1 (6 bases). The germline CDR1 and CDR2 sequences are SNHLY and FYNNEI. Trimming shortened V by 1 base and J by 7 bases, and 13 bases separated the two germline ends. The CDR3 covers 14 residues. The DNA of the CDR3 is TGTGCCAGCAGTGAAGAGGGGGTTGGGCTTGAAGCTTTCTTT. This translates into CASSEEGVGLEAFF.

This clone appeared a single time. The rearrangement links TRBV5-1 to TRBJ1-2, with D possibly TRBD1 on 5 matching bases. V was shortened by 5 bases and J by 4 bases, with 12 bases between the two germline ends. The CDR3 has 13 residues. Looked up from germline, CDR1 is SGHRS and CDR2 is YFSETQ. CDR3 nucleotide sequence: TGCGCCAGCAGGGTAGACAGCCCCTATGGCTACACCTTC. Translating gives CASRVDSPYGYTF.

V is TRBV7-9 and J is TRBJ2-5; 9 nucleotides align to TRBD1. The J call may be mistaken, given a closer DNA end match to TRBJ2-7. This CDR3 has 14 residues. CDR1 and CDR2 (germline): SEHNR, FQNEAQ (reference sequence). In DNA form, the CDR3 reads TGTGCCAGCAGCCCGACAGGGGGGTCCTACGAGCAGTACTTC. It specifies CASSPTGGSYEQYF.

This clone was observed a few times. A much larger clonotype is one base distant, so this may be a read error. The CDR3 loop is CASSLAGSHQPQHF. The CDR3 DNA reads as TGCGCCAGCAGCTTGGCAGGGTCTCATCAGCCCCAGCATTTT. This sequence joins TRBV5-1 and TRBJ1-5, with a weak D call TRBD1 (5 bases). V was cut by 0 bases and J by 5 bases, with 9 bases left in between. Germline CDR1 SGHRS, CDR2 YFSETQ. This CDR3 is built from 14 residues.

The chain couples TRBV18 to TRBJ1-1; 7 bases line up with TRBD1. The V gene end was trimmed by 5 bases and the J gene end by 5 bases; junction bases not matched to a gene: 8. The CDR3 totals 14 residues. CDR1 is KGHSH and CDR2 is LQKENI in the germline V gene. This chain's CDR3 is CASSRGQALTEAFF. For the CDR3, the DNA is TGTGCCAGCTCAAGAGGACAGGCCCTAACTGAAGCTTTCTTT.

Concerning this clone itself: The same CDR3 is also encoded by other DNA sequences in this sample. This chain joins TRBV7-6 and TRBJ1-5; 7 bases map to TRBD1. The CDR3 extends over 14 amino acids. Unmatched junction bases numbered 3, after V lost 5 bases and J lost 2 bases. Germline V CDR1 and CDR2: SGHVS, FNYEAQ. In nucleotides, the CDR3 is TGTGCCAGCAGCCCTACAGGGGGCAATCAGCCCCAGCATTTT. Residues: CASSPTGGNQPQHF.